A selection of T cell receptor beta chains follows, all from one sample in a study of response to subunit inactivated influenza vaccine. TCRdb independently ran MiXCR on the RT-PCR reads; one entry per CDR3 protein. This sample has roughly 650,000 distinct CDR3 sequences, with roughly 14% found just once. Sequencing was performed on PBMCs from blood, taken 12 days after vaccination. The receptors were sampled from a man aged 45-65 years who received an inactivated influenza vaccine. The CDR3 runs from the conserved cysteine through the conserved F or W. D genes are given only for firm matches. A clone size is listed for some rows: how often the clone was seen (once, few, many), or a class if it is expanded.

>TRBV9|TRBJ2-7|NA|many
TGTGCCAGCATAAAACTTCGGTACGAGCAGTACTTC
CASIKLRYEQYF
>TRBV6-5|TRBJ1-1|NA|NA
TGTGCCAGCAGTTACTCAGGGGGGAAAGCTTTCTTT
CASSYSGGKAFF
>TRBV6-1|TRBJ2-5|NA|NA
TGTGCCAGCAGTCCTTGGGAGACGTACCAAGAGACCCAGTACTTC
CASSPWETYQETQYF
>TRBV9|TRBJ2-2|TRBD1|NA
TGTGCCAGCAGCGCCTATACAGGGGTCAACACCGGGGAGCTGTTTTTT
CASSAYTGVNTGELFF
>TRBV5-6|TRBJ2-1|NA|few
TGTGCCAGCAGCTTGGGTCTAGCTTGGGAGCAGTTCTTC
CASSLGLAWEQFF
>TRBV5-1|TRBJ2-6|NA|few
TGCGCCAGCAGCAGGGGGAACGTCCTGACTTTC
CASSRGNVLTF
>TRBV3-1|TRBJ2-5|NA|many
TGTGCCAGCAGTTCTACCGGGACGTACGAGTACTTC
CASSSTGTYEYF
>TRBV28|TRBJ1-1|NA|few
TGTGCCAGCAGTTTATCGCATTTGATGAACACTGAAGCTTTCTTT
CASSLSHLMNTEAFF
>TRBV20-1|TRBJ2-3|NA|few
TGCAGTGCTAGCGCTCGGCGGGTTCTTCATACAGATACGCAGTATTTT
CSASARRVLHTDTQYF
>TRBV30|TRBJ2-2|NA|few
TGTGCCCGGGGTCTGAACACCGGGGAGCTGTTTTTT
CARGLNTGELFF
>TRBV28|TRBJ2-5|NA|NA
TGTGCCAGCAGTTTAGGGGTGGGCAAAGTAGGGACCCAGTACTTC
CASSLGVGKVGTQYF
>TRBV14|TRBJ2-3|NA|few
TGTGCCAGCAGCCAAGATCTCGGTGCAGGGGTGGAAGATACGCAGTATTTT
CASSQDLGAGVEDTQYF
>TRBV6-6|TRBJ2-1|NA|NA
TGTGCAGAGGGGGCGGGAGGCTACAATGAGCAGTTCTTC
CAEGAGGYNEQFF
>TRBV5-5|TRBJ1-5|NA|NA
TGTGCCAGCAGCTTGGAGGCAGGGGATAGCAATCAGCCCCAGCATTTT
CASSLEAGDSNQPQHF
>TRBV4-3|TRBJ2-3|TRBD1|many
TGCGCCAGCAGCCAAGTCCTTGGGACAGGGGATCGTACGCAGTATTTT
CASSQVLGTGDRTQYF
>TRBV6-1|TRBJ2-3|NA|few
TGTGCCAGCCGGGATATTAGCACAGATACGCAGTATTTT
CASRDISTDTQYF
>TRBV12-3/TRBV12-4|TRBJ2-7|TRBD2|few
TGTGCCAGCAGTTTAGGGGGGACTAGCCATTCCGAGCAGTACTTC
CASSLGGTSHSEQYF
>TRBV27|TRBJ2-5|NA|many
TGTGCCTCCCCCCTAGGAGTTCGAGAGACCCAGTACTTC
CASPLGVRETQYF
>TRBV5-4|TRBJ2-3|NA|NA
TGTGCCAGCAGCCTAAGACAGGCCTTAAGCACAGATACGCAGTATTTT
CASSLRQALSTDTQYF
>TRBV5-1|TRBJ2-1|TRBD2|many
TGCGCCAGCAGCTTGGGGACTAGCGGGATTTTTGAGCAGTTCTTC
CASSLGTSGIFEQFF
>TRBV5-1|TRBJ2-7|TRBD1|NA
TGCGCCAGCAGCTTAACAGGGGTGAACTACGAGCAGTACTTC
CASSLTGVNYEQYF
>TRBV7-2|TRBJ2-1|TRBD1|NA
TGTGCCAGCAGCTTAACTTTGACAGGGGAACATGAGCAGTTCTTC
CASSLTLTGEHEQFF
>TRBV20-1|TRBJ2-7|NA|few
TGCAGTGCTAGAGATTTTGGGGCAGGACCCTACGAGCAGTACTTC
CSARDFGAGPYEQYF
>TRBV12-3/TRBV12-4|TRBJ2-1|TRBD1|NA
TGTGCCAGCAGCCCACGTTCCGGGACAGGGCGAAATGAGCAGTTCTTC
CASSPRSGTGRNEQFF
>TRBV28|TRBJ2-4|NA|NA
TGTGCCAGCCGGAAGGCGGGCCAACATCTGGGAAACATTCAGTACTTC
CASRKAGQHLGNIQYF
>TRBV7-3|TRBJ2-1|TRBD2|NA
TGTGCCAGCAGCCAAGCTAGCGGGAGGGGTGAGCAGTTCTTC
CASSQASGRGEQFF
>TRBV9|TRBJ2-1|TRBD2|NA
TGTGCCAGCAGCGTAGGCCAGCGGGAGAGGACTGAGCAGTTCTTC
CASSVGQRERTEQFF
>TRBV4-1|TRBJ2-3|TRBD2|NA
TGCGCCAGCAGGCCTACTAGCGGGGGGAGAGATACGCAGTATTTT
CASRPTSGGRDTQYF
>TRBV20-1|TRBJ2-3|NA|many
TGCAGTGCTGAAACCCCTCGTATTGGTACAGATACGCAGTATTTT
CSAETPRIGTDTQYF
>TRBV5-6|TRBJ1-1|NA|many
TGTGCCAGCAGCCTGTTCGGAATGAACACTGAAGCTTTCTTT
CASSLFGMNTEAFF
>TRBV12-3/TRBV12-4|TRBJ2-1|NA|NA
TGTGCCAGCGGAACGTGGGGGAATGAGCAGTTCTTC
CASGTWGNEQFF
>TRBV4-3|TRBJ2-3|NA|few
TGCGCCAGCAGCCCCGCAACCGGGGCGCACACAGATACGCAGTATTTT
CASSPATGAHTDTQYF
>TRBV20-1|TRBJ2-7|TRBD2|few
TGCAGTGCTAGGATACGGGAGGGCTACGAGCAGTACTTC
CSARIREGYEQYF
>TRBV2|TRBJ2-3|NA|once
TGTGCCAGCCGTTCAGGGGGGGGCCAGGCAGATACGCAGTATTTT
CASRSGGGQADTQYF
>TRBV5-1|TRBJ2-1|NA|NA
TGCGCCAGCATAGCGGACCCAGGTGAGCAGTTCTTC
CASIADPGEQFF
>TRBV20-1|TRBJ2-4|NA|NA
TGCAGTGCACCGCGGGGAGGCGAAAACATTCAGTACTTC
CSAPRGGENIQYF
>TRBV7-9|TRBJ2-7|NA|many
TGTGCCAGCAGCAGGGCCACCTACGAGCAGTACTTC
CASSRATYEQYF
>TRBV20-1|TRBJ2-1|NA|few
TGCAGGGCGGAGGGGAATGAGCAGTTCTTC
CRAEGNEQFF
>TRBV29-1|TRBJ2-3|NA|few
TGCAGCGTTCCCGAGGGCGCGGATACGCAGTATTTT
CSVPEGADTQYF
>TRBV10-3|TRBJ2-1|NA|NA
TGTGCCGTCTCCGAGGCGGCAGGGAATGAGCAGTTCTTC
CAVSEAAGNEQFF
>TRBV6-1|TRBJ1-2|NA|NA
TGTGCCGGCAGAGACAGGAGTCTTAACTATGGCTACACCTTC
CAGRDRSLNYGYTF
>TRBV20-1|TRBJ1-2|NA|many
TGCAGTGCTAGAGATCAGGTTAACTATGGCTACACCTTC
CSARDQVNYGYTF
>TRBV7-7|TRBJ2-1|NA|NA
TGTGCCAGCAGCCGGAGCCGGGGCCCGGCAAATGAGCAGTTCTTC
CASSRSRGPANEQFF
>TRBV28|TRBJ2-1|NA|NA
TGTGCCAGCAGTTCGCTGGGGTGGGCCGACAATGAGCAGTTCTTC
CASSSLGWADNEQFF
>TRBV5-1|TRBJ2-1|TRBD2|few
TGCGCCAGCAGCTCCCGGACTAGCGGGGGGTACTACAATGAGCAGTTCTTC
CASSSRTSGGYYNEQFF
>TRBV6-1|TRBJ2-5|NA|few
TGTGCCAGCACCCAACCCGGTGGGGAGACCCAGTACTTC
CASTQPGGETQYF